The source of this TCR beta chain is a study of blood T cells in healthy people across ages. Broader study findings: Researchers said unsorted PBMCs prevented a conclusive naive versus antigen-experienced comparison. The fall in TCR beta diversity per million T cells was roughly linear with age.

Isolation yielded PBMCs, at least 7 million per sample, in every case. A J-beta primer mix and a sample-barcoded 5' primer were used in a second PCR of roughly 6 to 11 cycles. MiXCR was run by TCRdb on the 5' RACE reads, yielding one entry per CDR3 protein. The table records 890,000 or so distinct CDR3 sequences, around two thirds of them present only once. V lost 1 base, J lost 6 bases, and 19 bases lay in between. The CDR3 totals 16 residues. CDR1 and CDR2 from the germline V gene are SGHRS and YFSETQ. A few counts support this clonotype. Its target is unknown. The sample was blood. This clonotype was sampled from a man aged 30-40 years in good health. V and J are TRBV5-1 and TRBJ1-1; D might be TRBD1 (6 bases). The CDR3 bases are TGCGCCAGCAGCTTGAATGCCGGGGGCGGTAATCCTGAAGCTTTCTTT. It encodes CASSLNAGGGNPEAFF.